The 22 T cell receptor beta chains below come from one sample, sequenced in a study of T cell responses to AZD1222 COVID-19 vaccine. Assay: immunoSEQ multiplex PCR; the TCRdb copy retains only in-frame clones and omits some. The sample yields 150,000 to 200,000 clones, approximately 90% seen once. The sequencing here drew on peripheral blood, taken on day 0 of AZD1222 vaccination. The receptors come from an adult in good health.

The CDR3 sequence is CASSPRTGVEQYF. CDR3 coding DNA: TGTGCCAGCAGCCCGAGGACAGGGGTCGAGCAGTACTTC. The V gene is TRBV4-2, the J gene TRBJ2-7, with TRBD1 identical over 9 bases. This CDR3 is 13 amino acids long. V lost 4 bases, J lost 6 bases, and 4 bases stayed unmatched. Germline CDR1 and CDR2: LGHNA and YNFKEQ.

The rearrangement links TRBV19 to TRBJ2-3; the match to TRBD2 covers 7 bases. Trimming removed 8 bases from V and 1 base from J; junction bases left unmatched: 9. The CDR3 is 15 amino acids. In germline, CDR1 is LNHDA, CDR2 SQIVND (reference sequence). CDR3 nucleotide sequence: TGTGCCAGTCTAAGTTCGAGCGGGGGCACAGATACGCAGTATTTT. This sequence encodes CASLSSSGGTDTQYF.

This clone was picked up one time. The chain joins TRBV7-9 to TRBJ2-7; D ambiguous. Trimming removed 3 bases at V and 2 bases at J, with 8 bases between. Germline lookup yields CDR1 SEHNR and CDR2 FQNEAQ (reference sequence). The CDR3 covers 13 residues. CDR3 sequence (DNA): TGTGCCAGCAGCTTGCCACGCACCTACGAGCAGTACTTC. Translated, it gives CASSLPRTYEQYF.

J is TRBJ1-1 and V is TRBV6-5; D is possibly TRBD1 (6 bases). The CDR3 runs 15 residues. Germline V gene data show CDR1 as MNHEY and CDR2 as SVGAGI. V shed 5 bases and J shed 1 base, with 14 bases lying between them. CDR3 protein: CASSPNRVKNTEAFF. CDR3 DNA sequence: TGTGCCAGCAGTCCCAACAGGGTTAAGAACACTGAAGCTTTCTTT.

The rearrangement links TRBV19 to TRBJ2-7, with TRBD1 matching over 8 bases. The CDR3 extends over 14 amino acids. CDR1 LNHDA and CDR2 SQIVND come from the germline V gene (reference sequence). V was pared by 4 bases and J by 3 bases, with 5 bases of the junction left unmatched. The CDR3 sequence: CASSNRGVLYEQYF. The CDR3 DNA reads TGTGCCAGTAGTAACAGGGGGGTTCTCTACGAGCAGTACTTC. Together with reference TRBV19 and TRBJ2-7, the CDR3 gives the full variable domain: DGGITQSPKYLFRKEGQNVTLSCEQNLNHDAMYWYRQDPGQGLRLIYYSQIVNDFQKGDIAEGYSVSREKKESFPLTVTSAQKNPTAFYLCASSNRGVLYEQYFGPGTRLTVT.

V and J are TRBV9 and TRBJ2-3; D unclear. Germline lookup yields CDR1 SGDLS and CDR2 YYNGEE. V dropped 3 bases and J dropped 1 base, with 15 bases sitting between them. CDR3 length: 16 amino acids. The chain's CDR3 is CASSATRPRGTDTQYF. Written as DNA, the CDR3 is TGTGCCAGCAGCGCAACCCGACCACGGGGCACAGATACGCAGTATTTT.

The chain couples TRBV3-1 (or the pseudogene TRBV3-2) to TRBJ2-4, with a tentative D call TRBD2 (5 bases). Trimming took off 0 bases at V and 0 bases at J, with 15 bases between the two ends. CDR1 is LGHDT and CDR2 is YNNKEL in the germline V gene (reference sequence). CDR3 size: 18 residues. The CDR3, as DNA: TGTGCCAGCAGCCAAGATCCTGACTCTGCGGGAGCCAAAAACATTCAGTACTTC. This encodes CASSQDPDSAGAKNIQYF.

V and J are TRBV27 and TRBJ2-7; 7 nucleotides align to TRBD1. CDR1 and CDR2 (germline): MNHEY, SMNVEV (reference sequence). This CDR3 has 13 amino acids. The J segment lost 7 bases and the V segment lost 5 bases, leaving 8 bases of the junction unmatched. The CDR3 loop is CASSATPRGEQYF. The CDR3 DNA is TGTGCCAGCAGTGCCACCCCCAGGGGGGAGCAGTACTTC.

This chain links TRBV2 with TRBJ1-1, with TRBD1 matching 9 bases. Germline CDR1 reads SNHLY; CDR2 reads FYNNEI. Trimming removed 7 bases from V and 3 bases from J; junction bases left unmatched: 6. The CDR3 length is 14 residues. CDR3 loop: CASIRTGVYTEAFF. The DNA for the CDR3 is TGTGCCAGCATTCGGACAGGGGTTTACACTGAAGCTTTCTTT.

This clone was observed a handful of times. The V gene is TRBV18, the J gene TRBJ1-4, with unresolved D. The V end lost 3 bases, the J end lost 3 bases, and 11 bases lay between the germline ends. The CDR3 extends over 15 amino acids. Germline loops: CDR1 KGHSH, CDR2 LQKENI. The CDR3: CASSPREAANEKLFF. The CDR3 coding sequence is TGTGCCAGCTCACCCCGGGAGGCAGCTAATGAAAAACTGTTTTTT.

V usage is TRBV6-2 or TRBV6-3 and J usage is TRBJ2-1, with 11 bases fitting TRBD2. Trimming cost V 6 bases and J 6 bases; bases outside gene matches: 10. Germline V gene lookup returns CDR1 MNHEY and CDR2 SVGEGT. This CDR3 is 16 amino acids long. CDR3: CASSRELAGGTNEQFF. The CDR3 region has the DNA TGTGCCAGCAGCCGAGAATTAGCGGGGGGGACCAATGAGCAGTTCTTC.

The CDR3 bases are TGTGCCAGCAGCCCAAACCTTCCCGGGGAGCTGTTTTTT. Amino acid sequence: CASSPNLPGELFF. The V gene is TRBV9, the J gene TRBJ2-2; D ambiguous. This CDR3 is built from 13 residues. The germline V gene has CDR1 SGDLS and CDR2 YYNGEE. V shed 4 bases and J shed 6 bases, with 10 bases lying between them. The full variable domain, completed using reference TRBV9 and TRBJ2-2, is DSGVTQTPKHLITATGQRVTLRCSPRSGDLSVYWYQQSLDQGLQFLIQYYNGEERAKGNILERFSAQQFPDLHSELNLSSLELGDSALYFCASSPNLPGELFFGEGSRLTVL.

This chain links TRBV5-1 with TRBJ2-1, with 10 bases fitting TRBD2. J gave up 7 bases and V 2 bases, and 6 bases lay outside the gene matches. This CDR3 comprises 15 residues. Germline CDR1 reads SGHRS; CDR2 reads YFSETQ. The CDR3: CASSFIAGGRNEQFF. The CDR3 coding sequence is TGCGCCAGCAGCTTCATAGCGGGGGGCCGGAATGAGCAGTTCTTC.

As to this clone: Distinct nucleotide sequences in the sample also encode this CDR3. The chain is built from TRBV6-2 or TRBV6-3 and TRBJ2-7; D ambiguous. V gave up 0 bases and J gave up 4 bases, with 7 bases separating them. The CDR3 spans 13 residues. The germline V gene encodes CDR1 MNHEY and CDR2 SVGEGT. Here the CDR3 DNA reads TGTGCCAGCAGTTACTCGTCCGCTTACGAGCAGTACTTC. It encodes CASSYSSAYEQYF.

The chain is built from TRBV4-3 and TRBJ2-7; the match to TRBD2 covers 9 bases. The CDR3 contains 16 residues. Germline trimming cut 2 bases from V and 1 base from J; bases unmatched to any gene: 6. Germline assignment: CDR1 LGHNA and CDR2 YSLEER. CDR3 DNA sequence: TGCGCCAGCAGCCAAAGGGCGGGGGGGAATTCCTACGAGCAGTACTTC. Translating it yields CASSQRAGGNSYEQYF.

The chain recombines TRBV18 with TRBJ2-1, with TRBD2 identical over 11 bases. The CDR3 runs 15 residues. In germline, CDR1 is KGHSH, CDR2 LQKENI. The trim removed 4 bases at V and 5 bases at J, leaving 4 bases unmatched. The CDR3 loop is CASSLGTSGNNEQFF. The CDR3, as DNA: TGTGCCAGCTCACTCGGGACTAGCGGCAACAATGAGCAGTTCTTC.

The chain joins TRBV12-3 or TRBV12-4 to TRBJ1-4, with D possibly TRBD1 on 6 matching bases. Trimming took 10 bases from V and 5 from J, leaving 14 bases between them. The CDR3 has 13 amino acids. CDR3: CATQQGPNEKLFF. CDR3 nucleotides: TGTGCCACTCAACAGGGTCCCAATGAAAAACTGTTTTTT.

The sample holds a few counts of this clone. This chain joins TRBV7-2 and TRBJ1-2, with 7 bases aligning to TRBD1. CDR3 length equals 19 residues. V was clipped by 1 base and J by 0 bases; unmatched bases: 14. Germline CDR1 and CDR2: SGHTA and FQGNSA. CDR3: CASSLVTVKAGGSNYGYTF. CDR3 sequence (DNA): TGTGCCAGCAGCTTAGTTACGGTCAAGGCAGGGGGTTCTAACTATGGCTACACCTTC.

The rearrangement uses TRBV5-4 and TRBJ1-1, with 10 positions matching TRBD1. The CDR3 loop spans 15 amino acids. V dropped 0 bases and J dropped 4; count of bases not matched to a gene: 3. Germline values: CDR1 SGHNT, CDR2 YYREEE (reference sequence). This CDR3 reads CASSLGDRGRTEAFF. The CDR3 bases are TGTGCCAGCAGCTTGGGGGACAGGGGCCGCACTGAAGCTTTCTTT. Variable domain in full (rest from reference TRBV5-4 and TRBJ1-1): ETGVTQSPTHLIKTRGQQVTLRCSSQSGHNTVSWYQQALGQGPQFIFQYYREEENGRGNFPPRFSGLQFPNYSSELNVNALELDDSALYLCASSLGDRGRTEAFFGQGTRLTVV.

The gene calls are TRBV14 and TRBJ1-6, with TRBD1 matching 7 bases. CDR1 is SGHDN and CDR2 is FVKESK in the germline V gene. The CDR3 sequence is 15 residues long. V was clipped by 4 bases and J by 5 bases; unmatched bases: 5. The CDR3 bases are TGTGCCAGCAGCCGAACCGGGACAGATAATTCACCCCTCCACTTT. It specifies CASSRTGTDNSPLHF.

V usage is TRBV5-8 and J usage is TRBJ1-5; D is uncertain. V lost 0 bases and J 7 bases, leaving 8 bases between the germline ends. Looked up from germline, CDR1 is SGHTS and CDR2 is YDEGEE. The length of the CDR3 is 13 residues. CDR3 sequence reads: CASSLDGEQPQHF. CDR3 nucleotides: TGTGCCAGCAGCTTGGATGGAGAACAGCCCCAGCATTTT.

V and J are TRBV15 and TRBJ1-3; the match to TRBD1 covers 9 bases. Trimming cost V 10 bases and J 7 bases; bases outside gene matches: 8. From germline, CDR1 is LNHNV and CDR2 YYDKDF (reference sequence). The CDR3 sequence is 13 residues long. In DNA form, the CDR3 reads TGTGCCAGCCAGGGACAGGGAAGTAACACCATATATTTT. It encodes CASQGQGSNTIYF. Full variable domain (outside the CDR3, taken from reference TRBV15 and TRBJ1-3): DAMVIQNPRYQVTQFGKPVTLSCSQTLNHNVMYWYQQKSSQAPKLLFHYYDKDFNNEADTPDNFQSRRPNTSFCFLDIRSPGLGDTAMYLCASQGQGSNTIYFGEGSWLTVV.